This entry concerns a single TCR beta chain. This sample is drawn from a study of shared T cell receptors in the human thymus. Sequencing was performed with immunoSEQ multiplex PCR; in TCRdb, only in-frame clones are kept and a portion is missing. This sample has roughly 560,000 clones, with roughly 74% found just once. With V trimmed by 4 bases and J by 6 bases, 7 bases remained unmatched. This CDR3 comprises 17 residues. Germline V gene data show CDR1 as PRHDT and CDR2 as FYEKMQ (reference sequence). Another study also made use of these data, one on human thymus T cells. Per that paper: Thymic tissue was derived from resections collected during corrective heart surgery.

The rearrangement joins TRBV13 to TRBJ2-1, with 15 bases aligning to TRBD2. The receptor's source is a boy younger than two with a congenital heart defect. The sequencing sample was made of thymocytes. The CDR3 sequence: CASSSGLAGGRSNEQFF. CDR3 coding DNA: TGTGCCAGCAGCTCGGGACTAGCGGGGGGAAGGAGCAATGAGCAGTTCTTC.